These 31 T cell receptor beta chains share one sample of origin, sequenced in a study of blood T cell repertoires in COVID-19. Clones were sequenced by immunoSEQ multiplex PCR, and TCRdb holds only the in-frame ones, with some missing. The table lists some 500,000 clones, 88% of them singletons. The sample was PBMCs or T cells enriched from blood (not recorded which). The receptors were sampled from a woman between 40 and 55 years old who had recovered from COVID-19.

This clone has just one count. CDR3 amino acids: CASSQDSRGFSPLHF. CDR3 nucleotide sequence: TGCGCCAGCAGCCAAGATTCCAGGGGTTTTTCACCCCTCCACTTT. The rearrangement links TRBV4-3 to TRBJ1-6, with D tentatively TRBD1 (6 bases). The V end was cut by 0 bases, the J end by 9 bases, with 12 bases between. The CDR3 runs to 15 residues. CDR1 is LGHNA, CDR2 YSLEER, per germline.

The chain employs TRBV18 and TRBJ1-1; 9 nucleotides line up with TRBD1. This CDR3 has 15 residues. CDR1 KGHSH and CDR2 LQKENI come from the germline V gene. The V and J ends lost 5 bases and 0 bases, in that order; junction bases with no gene match: 4. CDR3 sequence: CASSAGTGMNTEAFF. CDR3 nucleotide sequence: TGTGCCAGCTCAGCCGGGACAGGGATGAACACTGAAGCTTTCTTT. Full variable domain (missing parts from reference TRBV18 and TRBJ1-1): NAGVMQNPRHLVRRRGQEARLRCSPMKGHSHVYWYRQLPEEGLKFMVYLQKENIIDESGMPKERFSAEFPKEGPSILRIQQVVRGDSAAYFCASSAGTGMNTEAFFGQGTRLTVV.

The rearrangement links TRBV7-9 to TRBJ2-1, with 7 nucleotides matching TRBD1. This CDR3 is built from 22 residues. After removal of 7 bases from V and 4 bases from J, the junction contained 31 bases not matched to a gene. Germline CDR1 reads SEHNR; CDR2 reads FQNEAQ (reference sequence). CDR3 nucleotides: TGTGCCAGCACCTTGAACAGGGGATTGGGCCTAGCCCGAGGCCCTTCATACAATGAGCAGTTCTTC. It encodes CASTLNRGLGLARGPSYNEQFF.

Comments on this clone: One junction end disagrees with the germline gene, perhaps due to a read error. The chain joins TRBV28 to TRBJ1-2, with TRBD1 matching 7 bases. This CDR3 is 12 amino acids long. Germline assignment: CDR1 MDHEN and CDR2 SYDVKM. CDR3 DNA sequence: TGTGCCAGCAGCCGCCAACAGGGGCTGCGTAACTTC. Protein: CASSRQQGLRNF.

This rearrangement joins TRBV24-1 to TRBJ1-1; unclear D gene. Germline loops: CDR1 KGHDR, CDR2 SFDVKD. V shed 4 bases and J shed 2 bases, with 7 bases lying between them. There are 13 residues in the CDR3. This CDR3 reads CATSEHSNTEAFF. CDR3 nucleotide sequence: TGTGCCACCAGTGAACATTCTAACACTGAAGCTTTCTTT.

The V and J genes are TRBV18 and TRBJ2-1; 7 bases match TRBD1. CDR1 KGHSH and CDR2 LQKENI come from the germline V gene. The trim removed 1 base at V and 4 bases at J, leaving 4 bases unmatched. The CDR3 has 15 amino acids. Written as DNA, the CDR3 is TGTGCCAGCTCACCACAGGGGGCGAATTACAATGAGCAGTTCTTC. Encoded protein: CASSPQGANYNEQFF.

This chain uses TRBV5-1 with TRBJ2-5, with 13 bases matching TRBD2. Looked up from germline, CDR1 is SGHRS and CDR2 is YFSETQ. This CDR3 region has 18 residues. V was pared by 4 bases and J by 2 bases, with 11 bases of the junction left unmatched. CDR3 bases: TGCGCCAGCAGCATAACTAGCGGGAGGGCCTTTTGGCAAGAGACCCAGTACTTC. Translated, it gives CASSITSGRAFWQETQYF.

This chain uses TRBV7-9 with TRBJ2-1, with TRBD2 identical over 12 bases. The J segment lost 4 bases and the V segment lost 3 bases, leaving 4 bases of the junction unmatched. The germline gives CDR1 SEHNR, CDR2 FQNEAQ (reference sequence). This CDR3 comprises 16 residues. Written as DNA, the CDR3 is TGTGCCAGCAGCTTCATAACTAGCGGGAGGTACAATGAGCAGTTCTTC. Protein sequence: CASSFITSGRYNEQFF.

V and J are TRBV10-3 and TRBJ1-2, with 10 bases lining up with TRBD1. V was pared by 4 bases and J by 4 bases, with 3 bases of the junction left unmatched. Germline CDR1 ENHRY, CDR2 SYGVKD. This CDR3 spans 14 amino acids. In DNA, the CDR3 is TGTGCCATCAGTGGTGGGACAGGGGCCTATGGCTACACCTTC. Translated, it gives CAISGGTGAYGYTF.

This clone was seen a single time. The chain couples TRBV7-2 to TRBJ2-3; D might be TRBD1 (6 bases). Germline V lookup: CDR1 SGHTA, CDR2 FQGNSA. The CDR3 length is 15 residues. V lost 2 bases, J lost 2 bases, and 11 bases lay in between. The CDR3 nucleotides read TGTGCCAGCAGCTTAACGGGACACTTCACAGATACGCAGTATTTT. Amino acids: CASSLTGHFTDTQYF. The entire variable domain, with the rest obtained from reference TRBV7-2 and TRBJ2-3, is as follows: GAGVSQSPSNKVTEKGKDVELRCDPISGHTALYWYRQSLGQGLEFLIYFQGNSAPDKSGLPSDRFSAERTGGSVSTLTIQRTQQEDSAVYLCASSLTGHFTDTQYFGPGTRLTVL.

The rearrangement joins TRBV11-2 to TRBJ1-2; 7 bases map to TRBD1. The CDR3 sequence is 17 residues long. The V segment lost 2 bases and the J segment 4 bases; nucleotides outside the gene matches: 13. Germline CDR1 SGHAT, CDR2 FQNNGV. CDR3 residues: CASSLLQGERSGYGYTF. The CDR3 bases are TGTGCCAGCAGCTTACTTCAGGGGGAGAGGAGTGGCTATGGCTACACCTTC.

The CDR3 nucleotides read TGTGCCTGGAGTGTAGGGGGCAGCGGCTACAATGAGCAGTTCTTC. Protein: CAWSVGGSGYNEQFF. This chain links TRBV30 with TRBJ2-1, with 7 bases aligning to TRBD1. The CDR3 runs 15 residues. V lost 0 bases and J lost 3; bases outside the gene matches: 5. Germline values: CDR1 GTSNPN, CDR2 SVGIG (reference sequence).

The chain recombines TRBV4-3 with TRBJ2-1, with 8 bases fitting TRBD2. V lost 2 bases and J lost 6; bases outside the gene matches: 6. This CDR3 spans 15 amino acids. CDR1 and CDR2 (germline): LGHNA, YSLEER. CDR3 region: CASSQNPGLVNEQFF. CDR3 DNA sequence: TGCGCCAGCAGCCAAAACCCGGGACTAGTCAATGAGCAGTTCTTC.

V usage is TRBV4-3 and J usage is TRBJ2-7, with a tentative D call TRBD2 (6 bases). Germline lookup yields CDR1 LGHNA and CDR2 YSLEER. The CDR3 consists of 15 residues. V dropped 6 bases and J dropped 0 bases, with 15 bases sitting between them. DNA for the CDR3: TGCGCCAGCAGTCCTACCCGGGGGAGCTCCTACGAGCAGTACTTC. The encoded protein is CASSPTRGSSYEQYF.

This rearrangement joins TRBV19 to TRBJ1-2; the D gene is possibly TRBD1 (6 bases). The CDR3 runs to 14 residues. CDR1 is LNHDA, CDR2 SQIVND, per germline (reference sequence). The ends were cut back, 5 bases at V and 0 bases at J, with 10 bases in the middle. As DNA, the CDR3 is TGTGCCAGTAGTCGCACAGGGTCTAACTATGGCTACACCTTC. It codes for CASSRTGSNYGYTF.

The rearrangement joins TRBV10-2 to TRBJ2-7, with 10 nucleotides matching TRBD2. V was pared by 2 bases and J by 0 bases, with 4 bases of the junction left unmatched. This CDR3 contains 16 residues. Germline CDR1 WSHSY, CDR2 SAAADI. In nucleotides, the CDR3 is TGCGCCAGCAGTGAGGTAGCGGGAGGTATCTCCTACGAGCAGTACTTC. Translation: CASSEVAGGISYEQYF.

This clone has a single count. This chain connects TRBV5-1 to TRBJ2-7; 7 positions match TRBD2. Looked up from germline, CDR1 is SGHRS and CDR2 is YFSETQ. The CDR3 is 13 residues long. The J segment lost 1 base and the V segment lost 4 bases, leaving 2 bases of the junction unmatched. The CDR3 loop is CASSPGGSYEQYF. Here the CDR3 DNA reads TGCGCCAGCAGCCCGGGGGGATCCTACGAGCAGTACTTC.

This clone was counted a single time. The chain combines TRBV10-1 with TRBJ2-2, with TRBD2 matching 8 bases. Germline-derived CDR1 and CDR2 are WNHNN and SYGVQD (reference sequence). This CDR3 spans 18 amino acids. With 5 bases clipped from V and 2 bases from J, the junction kept 13 bases outside the gene matches. CDR3 loop: CASSPSHRLASNTGELFF. The CDR3 DNA is TGCGCCAGCAGTCCTTCCCACCGACTAGCGAGCAACACCGGGGAGCTGTTTTTT.

V is TRBV5-6 and J is TRBJ2-1; TRBD2 matches at 12 bases. Germline V CDR1 and CDR2: SGHDT, YYEEEE. With V trimmed by 5 bases and J by 6 bases, 6 bases remained unmatched. The CDR3 runs 15 residues. The CDR3 here is CASSPLAGGPNEQFF. CDR3 coding DNA: TGTGCCAGCAGTCCCCTAGCGGGAGGGCCCAATGAGCAGTTCTTC.

This chain connects TRBV18 to TRBJ1-2; 9 bases align to TRBD1. Germline lookup yields CDR1 KGHSH and CDR2 LQKENI. This CDR3 comprises 15 residues. Trimming at V came to 3 bases and at J to 8 bases, leaving 10 bases not matched to a gene. In DNA form, the CDR3 reads TGTGCCAGCTCACCTTGGGAACAGGGGGCCTTCGGCTACACCTTC. Translating it yields CASSPWEQGAFGYTF.

The chain carries TRBV12-5 and TRBJ2-5, with D possibly being TRBD2 (5 bases). Per the germline V gene, CDR1 is LGHNT and CDR2 is FRNRAP. This CDR3 is 12 amino acids long. Trimming pared 9 bases from V and 4 bases from J, leaving 12 bases between. The CDR3 DNA follows: TGTGCTAGCCGCGGGTTTAGAGAGACCCAGTACTTC. It yields the protein CASRGFRETQYF.

The J gene is TRBJ1-2, the V gene TRBV12-5; D gene uncertain. Germline V gene data show CDR1 as LGHNT and CDR2 as FRNRAP. Trimming removed 6 bases from V and 2 bases from J, with 7 bases in between. This CDR3 contains 12 residues. CDR3 DNA: TGTGCTAGTGGGACGGGGAACTATGGCTACACCTTC. It is translated as CASGTGNYGYTF.

With respect to this clone: Mismatch with germline at one junction end may stem from a read error. This sequence joins TRBV27 and TRBJ1-5, with 9 bases aligning to TRBD1. The CDR3 runs to 16 residues. Germline V lookup: CDR1 MNHEY, CDR2 SMNVEV (reference sequence). Here the CDR3 DNA reads TGTGCCAGCAGTCCCATGGGACAGGGAGGTCGACAGCCCCAGCTTTTT. It is translated as CASSPMGQGGRQPQLF.

This chain uses TRBV14 with TRBJ2-2, with TRBD2 as a possible D gene (5 bases). CDR1 and CDR2 from the germline V gene are SGHDN and FVKESK. V gave up 4 bases and J gave up 4 bases, with 13 bases separating them. CDR3 length: 15 residues. CDR3 sequence reads: CASSRRNEGTGELFF. CDR3 in DNA: TGTGCCAGCAGCCGCAGGAACGAGGGCACCGGGGAGCTGTTTTTT. Filled out from reference TRBV14 and TRBJ2-2, the complete variable domain reads EAGVTQFPSHSVIEKGQTVTLRCDPISGHDNLYWYRRVMGKEIKFLLHFVKESKQDESGMPNNRFLAERTGGTYSTLKVQPAELEDSGVYFCASSRRNEGTGELFFGEGSRLTVL.

The rearrangement links TRBV4-1 to TRBJ2-7; 10 bases are a match to TRBD2. V lost 5 bases and J lost 1; bases outside the gene matches: 5. The V gene's germline CDR1 is MGHRA and CDR2 YSYEKL. The CDR3 contains 15 residues. The CDR3 is CASSERTSGSYEQYF. DNA of the CDR3: TGCGCCAGCAGCGAGAGGACTAGCGGTTCCTACGAGCAGTACTTC.

This clone was seen just once. The chain carries TRBV23-1 and TRBJ1-5, with D perhaps matching TRBD1 (6 bases). TRBV23-1 is assigned to the ORF class and has an uncertain function. Trimming pared 6 bases from V and 4 bases from J, leaving 25 bases between. The CDR3 is 18 amino acids. Here the CDR3 DNA reads TGCGCCAGCAGAGTACCGGGACAAAGCTTCAAAAAAAATCAGCCCCAGCATTTT. Encoded protein: CASRVPGQSFKKNQPQHF.

This chain uses TRBV18 with TRBJ1-4; D is unclear. The germline gives CDR1 KGHSH, CDR2 LQKENI. Trimming took off 3 bases at V and 8 bases at J, with 13 bases between the two ends. The CDR3 loop spans 14 amino acids. The DNA for the CDR3 is TGTGCCAGCTCACCTCTCACCTATCGGGAAAAACTGTTTTTT. Its translation: CASSPLTYREKLFF.

The chain couples TRBV7-2 to TRBJ2-3; 15 bases agree with TRBD2. The CDR3 is 19 residues long. V dropped 2 bases and J dropped 1; count of bases not matched to a gene: 7. Per germline, CDR1 SGHTA and CDR2 FQGNSA. CDR3 nucleotides: TGTGCCAGCAGCTTACGGACTAGCGGGAGGGCCCTCGGCACAGATACGCAGTATTTT. It codes for CASSLRTSGRALGTDTQYF.

This sequence joins TRBV7-9 and TRBJ2-5, with D unclear. In germline, CDR1 is SEHNR, CDR2 FQNEAQ (reference sequence). V was clipped by 5 bases and J by 1 base, with 11 bases between them. The CDR3 has 14 amino acids. As DNA, the CDR3 is TGTGCCAGCAGCGCGCCGTTTGTCCAAGAGACCCAGTACTTC. Residues: CASSAPFVQETQYF. The complete variable domain, with remaining parts taken from reference TRBV7-9 and TRBJ2-5, reads DTGVSQNPRHKITKRGQNVTFRCDPISEHNRLYWYRQTLGQGPEFLTYFQNEAQLEKSRLLSDRFSAERPKGSFSTLEIQRTEQGDSAMYLCASSAPFVQETQYFGPGTRLLVL.

This chain uses TRBV29-1 with TRBJ2-2; 8 nucleotides agree with TRBD1. This CDR3 is built from 15 residues. The V gene's germline CDR1 is SQVTM and CDR2 ANQGSEA. The trim removed 5 bases at V and 2 bases at J, leaving 7 bases unmatched. The CDR3 reads CSVPWTGTNTGELFF. The CDR3 bases are TGCAGCGTTCCCTGGACAGGGACAAACACCGGGGAGCTGTTTTTT.

The rearrangement uses TRBV5-1 and TRBJ2-3; 7 bases align to TRBD2. There are 18 residues in the CDR3. Germline CDR1 reads SGHRS; CDR2 reads YFSETQ. After removal of 0 bases from V and 0 bases from J, the junction contained 10 bases not matched to a gene. CDR3 sequence reads: CASSLGSSGGGSTDTQYF. In DNA, the CDR3 is TGCGCCAGCAGCTTGGGCAGTTCCGGCGGGGGTAGCACAGATACGCAGTATTTT.